These 17 T cell receptor beta chains share one sample of origin, sequenced in a study of T cell changes during pregnancy in multiple sclerosis. This table comes from immunoSEQ multiplex PCR, and its TCRdb copy is limited to in-frame clones, with some not included. The sample carries approximately 100,000 clones, just over 90% recorded once. The sample in question was peripheral blood, obtained in the second trimester of pregnancy. The receptors come from a female donor with multiple sclerosis, enrolled in a pregnancy study.

This clone appeared once. The gene calls are TRBV21-1 and TRBJ1-2; the table names TRBD1, a call not compared with the DNA. TRBV21-1 is given as a pseudogene. The CDR3 totals 11 residues. The CDR3 coding sequence is TGTGTCCGCGACAGGGCCTATGGCTACACCTTC. This sequence encodes CVRDRAYGYTF.

V usage is TRBV19 and J usage is TRBJ2-1; D unclear. The CDR3 has 18 amino acids. The germline V gene has CDR1 LNHDA and CDR2 SQIVND (reference sequence). V lost 1 base to trimming and J lost 4 bases, with 20 bases between them. The CDR3 region is CASSIGTNSRYLYNEQFF. CDR3 nucleotide sequence: TGTGCCAGTAGTATAGGTACTAACTCGCGGTATCTATACAATGAGCAGTTCTTC.

The V and J genes are TRBV2 and TRBJ1-5, with 8 bases fitting TRBD1. J was trimmed by 2 bases and V by 9 bases; bases with no gene match: 3. The CDR3 is made up of 13 amino acids. Per germline, CDR1 SNHLY and CDR2 FYNNEI. The CDR3 sequence: CASQTGGNQPQHF. CDR3 nucleotide sequence: TGTGCCAGTCAGACAGGGGGCAATCAGCCCCAGCATTTT.

The gene calls are TRBV2 and TRBJ2-5, with 8 bases fitting TRBD2. This CDR3 has 14 residues. CDR1 SNHLY and CDR2 FYNNEI come from the germline V gene. V shed 6 bases, J shed 5 bases, and the junction held 8 bases outside the gene matches. CDR3 in amino acids: CASSLTSVFETQYF. In nucleotides, the CDR3 is TGTGCCAGCAGCCTGACTAGCGTCTTCGAGACCCAGTACTTC. The full variable domain, its missing parts supplied by reference TRBV2 and TRBJ2-5, is EPEVTQTPSHQVTQMGQEVILRCVPISNHLYFYWYRQILGQKVEFLVSFYNNEISEKSEIFDDQFSVERPDGSNFTLKIRSTKLEDSAMYFCASSLTSVFETQYFGPGTRLLVL.

The rearrangement links TRBV7-2 to TRBJ2-7; 12 nucleotides agree with TRBD2. Germline CDR1 is SGHTA and CDR2 is FQGNSA. The CDR3 runs 14 residues. Trimming took 4 bases from V and 4 from J; bases not matched to a gene: 2. The CDR3 is CASSYGLAGYEQYF. The CDR3 DNA sequence: TGTGCCAGCAGCTATGGACTAGCGGGGTACGAGCAGTACTTC.

This clone was seen a single time. The chain uses TRBV5-5 and TRBJ2-1; D gene uncertain. Trimming removed 0 bases at V and 3 bases at J, with 19 bases between. The CDR3 has 18 amino acids. Germline V gives CDR1 SGHKS, CDR2 YYEKEE (reference sequence). The CDR3: CASSLDDSPTVRYNEQFF. Here the CDR3 DNA reads TGTGCCAGCAGCTTGGATGATAGCCCAACTGTCCGCTACAATGAGCAGTTCTTC.

This chain uses TRBV5-4 with TRBJ2-3; 7 bases agree with TRBD1. CDR3 size: 14 residues. After removal of 4 bases from V and 4 bases from J, the junction contained 6 bases not matched to a gene. Germline assignment: CDR1 SGHNT and CDR2 YYREEE (reference sequence). CDR3 sequence reads: CASSVAGGSDTQYF. The DNA of the CDR3 is TGTGCCAGCAGCGTGGCAGGGGGATCAGATACGCAGTATTTT.

The rearrangement uses TRBV6-6 and TRBJ2-3; 10 bases align to TRBD2. V shed 4 bases, J shed 2 bases, and the junction held 3 bases outside the gene matches. Germline V CDR1 and CDR2: MNHNY, SVGAGI (reference sequence). This CDR3 comprises 15 residues. The CDR3 DNA reads as TGTGCCAGCAGTTTCGGGACTAGCGACACAGATACGCAGTATTTT. It codes for CASSFGTSDTDTQYF.

V and J are TRBV6-1 and TRBJ1-6; no clear D gene. V was pared by 1 base and J by 9 bases, with 13 bases between. This CDR3 has 15 amino acids. Germline CDR1 and CDR2: MNHNS and SASEGT. The CDR3 loop reads CASSEVGFAGSPLHF. The CDR3 region has the DNA TGTGCCAGCAGTGAAGTTGGGTTCGCAGGTTCACCCCTCCACTTT.

The table lists this clone with a count of one. This chain connects TRBV30 to TRBJ1-2; D gene uncertain. The CDR3 consists of 12 residues. The V and J ends lost 1 base and 10 bases respectively, with 13 bases between them. Germline CDR1 is GTSNPN and CDR2 is SVGIG (reference sequence). The CDR3 DNA reads as TGTGCCTGGAGTGGGGGAGGCAATGACTACACCTTC. As protein: CAWSGGGNDYTF. The full variable domain, completed using reference TRBV30 and TRBJ1-2, is SQTIHQWPATLVQPVGSPLSLECTVEGTSNPNLYWYRQAAGRGLQLLFYSVGIGQISSEVPQNLSASRPQDRQFILSSKKLLLSDSGFYLCAWSGGGNDYTFGSGTRLTVV.

The V and J genes are TRBV7-9 and TRBJ2-5, with 7 positions matching TRBD1. This CDR3 region has 14 residues. Germline V gene sequence: CDR1 SEHNR, CDR2 FQNEAQ (reference sequence). The junction had 3 bases not matched to a gene; V was cut back by 4 bases and J by 1 base. The CDR3 DNA sequence: TGTGCCAGCAGCTGGGGGACAGTCCAAGAGACCCAGTACTTC. This sequence encodes CASSWGTVQETQYF.

The chain is built from TRBV5-1 and TRBJ2-5; 7 bases fit TRBD1. Germline values: CDR1 SGHRS, CDR2 YFSETQ. The CDR3 has 14 residues. V shed 0 bases and J 5 bases; nucleotides not matched to a gene: 4. The CDR3 region is CASSLAPGGETQYF. The DNA of the CDR3 is TGCGCCAGCAGCTTGGCTCCAGGGGGTGAGACCCAGTACTTC.

The chain recombines TRBV7-9 with TRBJ2-2, with D possibly matching TRBD1 (5 bases). The germline V gene has CDR1 SEHNR and CDR2 FQNEAQ (reference sequence). The V gene lost 1 base and the J gene lost 5 bases, with 11 bases spanning the gap. The CDR3 spans 15 residues. This CDR3 reads CASSLGSGFTGELFF. The CDR3 coding sequence is TGTGCCAGCAGCTTAGGATCAGGGTTTACCGGGGAGCTGTTTTTT. Supplemented by reference TRBV7-9 and TRBJ2-2, the full variable domain reads DTGVSQNPRHKITKRGQNVTFRCDPISEHNRLYWYRQTLGQGPEFLTYFQNEAQLEKSRLLSDRFSAERPKGSFSTLEIQRTEQGDSAMYLCASSLGSGFTGELFFGEGSRLTVL.

The chain employs TRBV23-1 and TRBJ2-7; D is unresolved. TRBV23-1 has ORF status, its function being uncertain. Trimming cost V 6 bases and J 3 bases, with 6 bases left between them. CDR3 length equals 11 residues. CDR3 sequence reads: CASSLGYEQYF. CDR3 DNA: TGCGCCAGCAGCCTCGGCTACGAGCAGTACTTC.

This clone was detected only a few times. The chain carries TRBV19 and TRBJ1-5, with no clear D. The V end lost 10 bases, the J end lost 0 bases, and 10 bases lay between the germline ends. Per the germline V gene, CDR1 is LNHDA and CDR2 is SQIVND (reference sequence). CDR3 size: 13 residues. This CDR3 is CATAGNSNQPQHF. CDR3 nucleotides: TGTGCCACCGCGGGGAATAGCAATCAGCCCCAGCATTTT.

V and J are TRBV5-1 and TRBJ2-3; 11 nucleotides line up with TRBD1. J gave up 5 bases and V 0 bases, and 2 bases lay outside the gene matches. In germline, CDR1 is SGHRS, CDR2 YFSETQ. The CDR3 contains 15 residues. CDR3 protein: CASSLGTGGIDTQYF. As DNA, the CDR3 is TGCGCCAGCAGCTTGGGGACAGGGGGCATAGATACGCAGTATTTT.

This CDR3 reads CASSMGQGFIYEQYF. The CDR3 DNA sequence: TGTGCCAGTAGTATGGGACAGGGCTTCATATACGAGCAGTACTTC. The gene calls are TRBV19 and TRBJ2-7; the match to TRBD1 covers 9 bases. The CDR3 is 15 residues long. Germline CDR1 LNHDA, CDR2 SQIVND (reference sequence). J was trimmed by 4 bases and V by 3 bases; bases with no gene match: 7.